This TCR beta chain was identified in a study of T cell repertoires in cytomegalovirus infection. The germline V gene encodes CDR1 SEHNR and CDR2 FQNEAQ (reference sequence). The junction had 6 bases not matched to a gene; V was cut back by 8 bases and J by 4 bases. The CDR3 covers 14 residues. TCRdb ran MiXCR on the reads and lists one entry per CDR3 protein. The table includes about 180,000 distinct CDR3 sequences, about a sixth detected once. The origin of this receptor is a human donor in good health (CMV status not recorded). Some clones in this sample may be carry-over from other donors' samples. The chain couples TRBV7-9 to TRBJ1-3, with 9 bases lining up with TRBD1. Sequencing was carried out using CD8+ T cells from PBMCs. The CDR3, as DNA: TGTGCCAGCCTGGACAGGGGTGCCGGAAACACCATATATTTT. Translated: CASLDRGAGNTIYF.